One and the same sample provided the 16 T cell receptor beta chains below, sequenced in a study of shared clonotypes between healthy human individuals. CD8 cells classed as naive were CD45RO-negative and positively selected for CCR7, excluding terminally differentiated effector memory CD45RA+ cells. Sequencing was performed with immunoSEQ multiplex PCR; in TCRdb, only in-frame clones are kept and a portion is missing. Of more than 2 million clones listed, 93% are singletons. The sequenced sample was naive CD8+ T cells from PBMCs. These receptors came from a man between 18 and 29 years old in good health. Some clones in this sample may be carry-over from other donors' samples.

In regard to this clone: The identical CDR3 is also encoded by other nucleotide sequences in the sample. CDR3 DNA sequence: TGTGCCAGCAGCTTGACAGGGGAAAGCTACGAGCAGTACTTC. It specifies CASSLTGESYEQYF. The V call is TRBV5-4, the J call TRBJ2-7, with 7 positions matching TRBD1. J was trimmed by 3 bases and V by 1 base; bases with no gene match: 4. CDR1 is SGHNT, CDR2 YYREEE, per germline (reference sequence). The CDR3 is 14 amino acids. Full variable domain (remainder filled in from reference TRBV5-4 and TRBJ2-7): ETGVTQSPTHLIKTRGQQVTLRCSSQSGHNTVSWYQQALGQGPQFIFQYYREEENGRGNFPPRFSGLQFPNYSSELNVNALELDDSALYLCASSLTGESYEQYFGPGTRLTVT.

This chain joins TRBV29-1 and TRBJ1-1, with D possibly being TRBD1 (6 bases). The length of the CDR3 is 14 residues. Germline V lookup: CDR1 SQVTM, CDR2 ANQGSEA. Trimming stripped 5 bases from V and 4 bases from J, with 17 bases between. The DNA of the CDR3 is TGCAGCGTTTTGGGGGCCGGGGGCGTCACTGAAGCTTTCTTT. Its protein product is CSVLGAGGVTEAFF.

Only a few counts were recorded for this clone. Other DNA sequences in this sample translate to the same CDR3. The CDR3 DNA sequence: TGCGCCAGCAGCCAAGTGGGATCTAACTATGGCTACACCTTC. This encodes CASSQVGSNYGYTF. The chain employs TRBV4-1 and TRBJ1-2; no definite D call. V lost 1 base to trimming and J lost 0 bases, with 6 bases between them. There are 14 residues in the CDR3. The V gene's germline CDR1 is MGHRA and CDR2 YSYEKL.

The V call is TRBV27, the J call TRBJ2-7; D perhaps matches TRBD2 (6 bases). V lost 2 bases to trimming and J lost 6 bases, with 17 bases between them. This CDR3 region has 15 residues. CDR1 is MNHEY and CDR2 is SMNVEV in the germline V gene (reference sequence). CDR3 in amino acids: CASSLRRGPLSEQYF. For the CDR3, the DNA is TGTGCCAGCAGTTTAAGGAGGGGACCGCTGAGCGAGCAGTACTTC.

A word on this clone: Different DNA sequences within this sample yield the same CDR3. The rearrangement links TRBV28 to TRBJ1-1, with TRBD1 identical over 8 bases. Germline loops: CDR1 MDHEN, CDR2 SYDVKM. J was trimmed by 4 bases and V by 8 bases; bases with no gene match: 3. The CDR3 totals 12 residues. The DNA of the CDR3 is TGTGCCAGCCAAACAGGGGGCACTGAAGCTTTCTTT. Translation: CASQTGGTEAFF.

At least ten counts were recorded for this clone. The V and J genes are TRBV9 and TRBJ2-1, with D unclear. The V gene lost 3 bases and the J gene lost 8 bases, with 18 bases spanning the gap. CDR3 length: 15 amino acids. From germline, CDR1 is SGDLS and CDR2 YYNGEE. The CDR3 spells CASSASGLWWDEQFF. The CDR3 DNA is TGTGCCAGCAGCGCTAGTGGTCTCTGGTGGGATGAGCAGTTCTTC.

This chain connects TRBV10-3 to TRBJ2-7, with 8 positions matching TRBD1. Unmatched junction bases numbered 7, after V lost 4 bases and J lost 2 bases. Germline values: CDR1 ENHRY, CDR2 SYGVKD. This CDR3 region has 15 residues. The CDR3 region has the DNA TGTGCCATCAGTGTCTCGGGACAGGAGACCTACGAGCAGTACTTC. Translated, it gives CAISVSGQETYEQYF.

CDR3 coding DNA: TGTGCCAGCAGGGATTCTAGCGCCTCAGATACGCAGTATTTT. Translated: CASRDSSASDTQYF. This chain joins TRBV7-3 and TRBJ2-3, with D possibly being TRBD2 (6 bases). V was shortened by 6 bases and J by 4 bases, with 14 bases between the two germline ends. Per the germline V gene, CDR1 is SGHTA and CDR2 is FQGTGA. The CDR3 loop spans 14 amino acids.

This sequence joins TRBV10-2 and TRBJ1-1, with D possibly being TRBD1 (5 bases). Germline CDR1 reads WSHSY; CDR2 reads SAAADI. Trimming took 7 bases from V and 8 from J, leaving 20 bases between them. CDR3 length equals 14 residues. The CDR3 loop is CASNPGTGKGEAFF. DNA for the CDR3: TGCGCCAGCAATCCCGGGACGGGGAAAGGCGAAGCTTTCTTT.

The CDR3 reads CASGPHAVYGYTF. The CDR3 DNA is TGTGCCAGCGGTCCCCACGCCGTCTATGGCTACACCTTC. The chain carries TRBV28 and TRBJ1-2; D is unresolved. Germline V CDR1 and CDR2: MDHEN, SYDVKM. V was pared by 8 bases and J by 4 bases, with 14 bases between. This CDR3 region has 13 residues.

This rearrangement joins TRBV11-2 to TRBJ2-6, with TRBD1 matching 8 bases. The CDR3 is 18 amino acids. From germline, CDR1 is SGHAT and CDR2 FQNNGV. Trimming took 4 bases from V and 2 from J; bases not matched to a gene: 10. CDR3 sequence (DNA): TGTGCCAGCAGCTCAGGACCAGGGACAGGCACTGGGGCCAACGTCCTGACTTTC. Residues: CASSSGPGTGTGANVLTF.

CDR3 nucleotides: TGCGCCAGCAGCCAAGACTTCCAGGGGCTCTCCTACGAGCAGTACTTC. Its protein is CASSQDFQGLSYEQYF. The chain is built from TRBV4-1 and TRBJ2-7, with D possibly being TRBD1 (6 bases). The V gene lost 0 bases and the J gene lost 0 bases, with 12 bases spanning the gap. The CDR3 extends over 16 amino acids. Germline CDR1 reads MGHRA; CDR2 reads YSYEKL.

The gene calls are TRBV11-1 and TRBJ2-7, with TRBD1 identical over 8 bases. From germline, CDR1 is SGHAT and CDR2 FQDESV (reference sequence). J lost 2 bases, V lost 5 bases, and 8 bases had no gene match. The CDR3 sequence is 15 residues long. CDR3: CASSPTPGGPYEQYF. CDR3 sequence (DNA): TGTGCCAGCAGCCCCACCCCAGGGGGCCCCTACGAGCAGTACTTC.

This clone was seen a few times. This chain links TRBV27 with TRBJ1-5; no firm D call. V was clipped by 1 base and J by 1 base, with 5 bases between them. The germline CDR1 and CDR2 sequences are MNHEY and SMNVEV (reference sequence). CDR3 length: 14 residues. The CDR3 DNA follows: TGTGCCAGCAGTTTATATGGCAGCAATCAGCCCCAGCATTTT. This translates into CASSLYGSNQPQHF.

This chain connects TRBV7-9 to TRBJ2-5; a possible D gene is TRBD2 (6 bases). Germline CDR1 is SEHNR and CDR2 is FQNEAQ (reference sequence). V shed 5 bases and J shed 5 bases, with 18 bases lying between them. The CDR3 extends over 15 amino acids. CDR3 sequence reads: CASSVPSGEKETQYF. The CDR3 bases are TGTGCCAGCAGCGTACCATCGGGGGAGAAGGAGACCCAGTACTTC.

As to this clone: The sample contains more than one DNA sequence encoding this CDR3. The J gene is TRBJ1-1, the V gene TRBV19, with D unresolved. The CDR3 consists of 14 residues. Germline CDR1 is LNHDA and CDR2 is SQIVND (reference sequence). The germline V and J ends were trimmed by 3 bases and 1 base, with 9 bases remaining between them. CDR3 in amino acids: CASSIREWNTEAFF. In DNA, the CDR3 is TGTGCCAGTAGTATTCGGGAATGGAACACTGAAGCTTTCTTT.